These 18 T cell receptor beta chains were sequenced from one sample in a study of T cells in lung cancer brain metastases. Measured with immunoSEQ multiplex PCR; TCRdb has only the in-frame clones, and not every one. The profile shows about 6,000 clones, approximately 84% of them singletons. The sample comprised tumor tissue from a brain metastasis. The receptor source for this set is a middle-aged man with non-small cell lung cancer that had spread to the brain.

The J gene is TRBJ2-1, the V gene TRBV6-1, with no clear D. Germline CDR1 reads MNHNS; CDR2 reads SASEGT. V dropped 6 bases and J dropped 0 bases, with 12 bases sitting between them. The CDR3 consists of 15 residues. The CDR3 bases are TGTGCCAGCAGGTTCGCAGGAAGCTCCTACAATGAGCAGTTCTTC. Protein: CASRFAGSSYNEQFF.

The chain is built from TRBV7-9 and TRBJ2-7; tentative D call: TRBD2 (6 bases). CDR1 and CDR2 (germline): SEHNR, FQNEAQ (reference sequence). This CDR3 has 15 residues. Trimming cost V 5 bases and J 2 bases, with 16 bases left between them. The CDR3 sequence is CASSPGQGLTYEQYF. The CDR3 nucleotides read TGTGCCAGCAGCCCCGGTCAGGGACTTACCTACGAGCAGTACTTC. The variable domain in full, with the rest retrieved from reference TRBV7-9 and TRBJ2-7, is DTGVSQNPRHKITKRGQNVTFRCDPISEHNRLYWYRQTLGQGPEFLTYFQNEAQLEKSRLLSDRFSAERPKGSFSTLEIQRTEQGDSAMYLCASSPGQGLTYEQYFGPGTRLTVT.

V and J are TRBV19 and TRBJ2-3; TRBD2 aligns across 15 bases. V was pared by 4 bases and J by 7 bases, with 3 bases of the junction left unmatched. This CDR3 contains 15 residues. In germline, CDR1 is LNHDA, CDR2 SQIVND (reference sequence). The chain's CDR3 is CASSRTSGGAHTQYF. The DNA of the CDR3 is TGTGCCAGTAGTAGGACTAGCGGGGGGGCCCATACGCAGTATTTT.

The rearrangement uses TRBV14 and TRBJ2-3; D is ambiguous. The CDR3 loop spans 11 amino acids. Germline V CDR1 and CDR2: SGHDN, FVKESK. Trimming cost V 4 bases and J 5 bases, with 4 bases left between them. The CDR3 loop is CASSLIDTQYF. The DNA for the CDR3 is TGTGCCAGCAGCCTCATAGATACGCAGTATTTT.

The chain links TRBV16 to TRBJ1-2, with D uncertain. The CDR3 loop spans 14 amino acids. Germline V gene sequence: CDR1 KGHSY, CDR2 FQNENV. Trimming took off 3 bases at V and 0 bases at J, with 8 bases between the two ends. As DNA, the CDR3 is TGTGCCAGCAGCCAGGTAGGGACTAACTATGGCTACACCTTC. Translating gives CASSQVGTNYGYTF.

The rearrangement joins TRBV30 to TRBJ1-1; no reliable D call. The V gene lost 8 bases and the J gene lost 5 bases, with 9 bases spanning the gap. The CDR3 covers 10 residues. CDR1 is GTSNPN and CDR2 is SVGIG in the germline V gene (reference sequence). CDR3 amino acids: CASFTTEAFF. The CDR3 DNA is TGTGCCAGCTTTACTACTGAAGCTTTCTTT.

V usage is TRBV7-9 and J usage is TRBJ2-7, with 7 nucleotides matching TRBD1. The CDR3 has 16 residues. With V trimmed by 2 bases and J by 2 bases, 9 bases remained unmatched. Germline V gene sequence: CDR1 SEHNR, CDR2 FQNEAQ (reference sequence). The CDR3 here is CASSLTQGKDAYEQYF. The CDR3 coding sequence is TGTGCCAGCAGCTTAACACAGGGGAAAGACGCCTACGAGCAGTACTTC.

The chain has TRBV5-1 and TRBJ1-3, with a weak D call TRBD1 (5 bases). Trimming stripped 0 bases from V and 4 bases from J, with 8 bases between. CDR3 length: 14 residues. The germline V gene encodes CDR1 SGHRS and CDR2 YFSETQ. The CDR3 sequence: CASSLGSGGNTIYF. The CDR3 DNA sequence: TGCGCCAGCAGCTTGGGGTCAGGGGGAAACACCATATATTTT.

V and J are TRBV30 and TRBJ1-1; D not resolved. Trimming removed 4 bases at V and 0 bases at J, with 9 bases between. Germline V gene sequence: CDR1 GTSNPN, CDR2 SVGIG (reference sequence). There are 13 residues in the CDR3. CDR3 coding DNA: TGTGCCTGGACTGCAGATATGAACACTGAAGCTTTCTTT. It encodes CAWTADMNTEAFF. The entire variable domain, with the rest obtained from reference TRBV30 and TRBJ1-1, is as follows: SQTIHQWPATLVQPVGSPLSLECTVEGTSNPNLYWYRQAAGRGLQLLFYSVGIGQISSEVPQNLSASRPQDRQFILSSKKLLLSDSGFYLCAWTADMNTEAFFGQGTRLTVV.

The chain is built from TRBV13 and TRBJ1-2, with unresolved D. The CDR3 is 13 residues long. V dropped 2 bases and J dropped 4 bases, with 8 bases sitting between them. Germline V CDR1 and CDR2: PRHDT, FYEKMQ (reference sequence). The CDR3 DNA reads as TGTGCCAGCAGCTTACCCAACAGCTATGGCTACACCTTC. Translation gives CASSLPNSYGYTF.

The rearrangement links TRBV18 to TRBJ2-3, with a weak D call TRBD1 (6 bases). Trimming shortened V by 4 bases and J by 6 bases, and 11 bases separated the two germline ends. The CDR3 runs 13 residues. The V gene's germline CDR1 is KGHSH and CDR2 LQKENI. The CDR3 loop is CASSRTGPDTQYF. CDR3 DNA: TGTGCCAGCTCACGCACAGGGCCGGATACGCAGTATTTT.

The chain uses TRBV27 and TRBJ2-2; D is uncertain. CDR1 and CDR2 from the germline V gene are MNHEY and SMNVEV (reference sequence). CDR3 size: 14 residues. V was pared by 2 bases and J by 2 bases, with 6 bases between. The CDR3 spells CASSLIDNTGELFF. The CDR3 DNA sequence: TGTGCCAGCAGTTTAATCGATAACACCGGGGAGCTGTTTTTT.

CDR3 protein: CASSLARGRTDTQYF. CDR3 bases: TGCGCCAGCAGCTTGGCCAGGGGGCGCACAGATACGCAGTATTTT. V and J are TRBV5-1 and TRBJ2-3, with TRBD1 matching over 8 bases. The CDR3 sequence is 15 residues long. The germline CDR1 and CDR2 sequences are SGHRS and YFSETQ. With 0 bases clipped from V and 1 base from J, the junction kept 1 base outside the gene matches.

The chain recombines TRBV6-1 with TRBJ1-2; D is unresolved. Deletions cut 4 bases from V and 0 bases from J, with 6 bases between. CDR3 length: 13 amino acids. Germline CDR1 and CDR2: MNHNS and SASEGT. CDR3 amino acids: CASSATANYGYTF. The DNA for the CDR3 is TGTGCCAGCAGTGCTACAGCTAACTATGGCTACACCTTC.

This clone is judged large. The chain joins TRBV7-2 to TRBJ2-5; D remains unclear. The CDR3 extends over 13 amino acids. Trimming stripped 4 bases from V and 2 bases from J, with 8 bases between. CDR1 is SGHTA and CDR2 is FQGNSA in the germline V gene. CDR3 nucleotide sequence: TGTGCCAGCAGCTACATCAGGCAAGAGACCCAGTACTTC. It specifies CASSYIRQETQYF.

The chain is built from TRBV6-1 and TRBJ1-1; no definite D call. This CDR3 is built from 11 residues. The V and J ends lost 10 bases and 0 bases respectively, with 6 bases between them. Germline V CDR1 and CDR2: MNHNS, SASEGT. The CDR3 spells CATWLNTEAFF. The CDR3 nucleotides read TGTGCCACTTGGTTGAACACTGAAGCTTTCTTT.

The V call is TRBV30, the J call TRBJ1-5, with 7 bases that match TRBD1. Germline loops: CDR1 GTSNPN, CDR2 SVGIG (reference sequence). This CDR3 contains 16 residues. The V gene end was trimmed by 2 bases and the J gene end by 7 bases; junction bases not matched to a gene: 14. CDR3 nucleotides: TGTGCCTGGAGTCGGTATGGAGGGGGCCGACAGCAGCCCCAGCATTTT. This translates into CAWSRYGGGRQQPQHF.

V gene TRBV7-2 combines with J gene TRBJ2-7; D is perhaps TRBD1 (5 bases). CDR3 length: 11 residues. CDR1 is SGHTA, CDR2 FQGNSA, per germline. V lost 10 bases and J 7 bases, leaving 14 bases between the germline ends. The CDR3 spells CATRYDSEQYF. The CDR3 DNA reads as TGTGCCACACGATATGACAGTGAGCAGTACTTC.